The sequence of this TCR beta chain was determined in a study of OX40 agonist ivuxolimab in advanced cancers. Overall study: Those treated in dose escalation had hepatocellular carcinoma, melanoma, renal cell cancer or head and neck cancer.

TCRdb's copy holds only in-frame clones and misses some; the assay was immunoSEQ multiplex PCR. This table has some 52,000 clones, 90% to 95% appearing once. The germline CDR1 and CDR2 sequences are MDHEN and SYDVKM. Trimming removed 0 bases from V and 2 bases from J, with 14 bases in between. CDR3 length: 17 residues. This chain links TRBV28 with TRBJ2-1, with D hard to call. The sequence was obtained from an adult with an advanced solid tumor such as melanoma, head and neck, liver or kidney cancer. The material was CD4+ or CD8+ T cells sorted from blood, obtained in a trial of the OX40 agonist ivuxolimab. CDR3 bases: TGTGCCAGCAGTTTATGGTTTCAGGACCAGACCTACAATGAGCAGTTCTTC. This gives the protein CASSLWFQDQTYNEQFF.